Each of the 20 T cell receptor beta chains below was sequenced from the same sample in a study of vaccination and CD4 T cells after COVID-19. These receptors' antigens are unknown. As for treatment: approximately 11-day PBMC culture with coronavirus spike peptide pools or control peptides (ViraFEST assay). The study sequenced cultured CD4+ T cell DNA using the Oncomine TCR Beta short-read assay. TCRdb redid the calling of the PCR reads with MiXCR, one entry per CDR3 protein. The sample includes 15,000 to 25,000 distinct CDR3 sequences, around half of them seen just once. The sequenced sample was CD4+ T cells from blood, cultured in vitro. Receptors were obtained from a human donor who had recovered from COVID-19.

The V gene is TRBV28, the J gene TRBJ1-3; no clear D. The CDR3 covers 14 residues. Between the trimmed V and J ends, which lost 8 bases and 2 bases, there was a span of 13 bases. From germline, CDR1 is MDHEN and CDR2 SYDVKM. In DNA, the CDR3 is TGTGCCAGCCGGAACGGGGTCACTGGAAACACCATATATTTT. Protein: CASRNGVTGNTIYF.

The J gene is TRBJ2-3, the V gene TRBV5-1, with 8 nucleotides matching TRBD1. Germline trimming cut 2 bases from V and 6 bases from J; bases unmatched to any gene: 11. CDR1 SGHRS and CDR2 YFSETQ come from the germline V gene. The CDR3 runs to 16 residues. The CDR3 DNA reads TGCGCCAGCAGCTTCACGTCAGGGGGCAACGCGGATACGCAGTATTTT. Translating it yields CASSFTSGGNADTQYF.

The V gene is TRBV15, the J gene TRBJ1-3; possible D gene TRBD1, 5 bases. V was cut by 3 bases and J by 2 bases, with 11 bases left in between. This CDR3 has 15 amino acids. Looked up from germline, CDR1 is LNHNV and CDR2 is YYDKDF (reference sequence). CDR3 in DNA: TGTGCCACCAGCAGGGACCAGGGAACTGGAAACACCATATATTTT. Its translation is CATSRDQGTGNTIYF. Based on the CDR3 plus reference TRBV15 and TRBJ1-3, the full variable domain is DAMVIQNPRYQVTQFGKPVTLSCSQTLNHNVMYWYQQKSSQAPKLLFHYYDKDFNNEADTPDNFQSRRPNTSFCFLDIRSPGLGDTAMYLCATSRDQGTGNTIYFGEGSWLTVV.

This clonotype was observed a handful of times. This chain connects TRBV7-2 to TRBJ1-1; D unresolved. The CDR3 covers 13 residues. V was clipped by 3 bases and J by 0 bases, with 5 bases between them. Germline CDR1 is SGHTA and CDR2 is FQGNSA. CDR3 loop: CASSFSVNTEAFF. In nucleotides, the CDR3 is TGTGCCAGCAGCTTCTCAGTGAACACTGAAGCTTTCTTT. The entire variable domain, with the rest obtained from reference TRBV7-2 and TRBJ1-1, is as follows: GAGVSQSPSNKVTEKGKDVELRCDPISGHTALYWYRQSLGQGLEFLIYFQGNSAPDKSGLPSDRFSAERTGGSVSTLTIQRTQQEDSAVYLCASSFSVNTEAFFGQGTRLTVV.

The CDR3 sequence is CASSPGTDLSQTQYF. CDR3 DNA: TGTGCCAGCTCACCCGGGACAGATCTTTCCCAGACCCAGTACTTC. The chain employs TRBV18 and TRBJ2-5, with 7 bases matching TRBD1. The germline gives CDR1 KGHSH, CDR2 LQKENI. The CDR3 has 15 amino acids. Germline trimming cut 3 bases from V and 6 bases from J; bases unmatched to any gene: 10.

A note on this clonotype: The germline gene is not matched at one end of the junction; a read error may be the cause. This chain joins TRBV24-1 and TRBJ2-4; 9 bases are shared with TRBD1. CDR3 length: 22 amino acids. Germline V gene lookup returns CDR1 KGHDR and CDR2 SFDVKD. CDR3 protein: CATSVEGGPLHYGQGSMDIQHF. Written as DNA, the CDR3 is TGTGCCACCAGTGTAGAGGGGGGGCCCCTCCATTATGGACAGGGGAGTATGGACATTCAGCACTTC.

V usage is TRBV11-2 and J usage is TRBJ1-5; TRBD1 aligns across 8 bases. V trimming: 0 bases; J trimming: 5 bases; junction bases outside the gene matches: 9. Germline V lookup: CDR1 SGHAT, CDR2 FQNNGV. CDR3 length equals 17 residues. The CDR3 DNA is TGTGCCAGCAGCTTAGACAGAGCCAGGGGGCACCATCAGCCCCAGCATTTT. Its protein product is CASSLDRARGHHQPQHF.

This clonotype was seen a few times. This chain links TRBV6-5 with TRBJ1-1; possible D gene TRBD1, 5 bases. CDR1 and CDR2 from the germline V gene are MNHEY and SVGAGI. CDR3 length: 14 residues. The ends were cut back, 4 bases at V and 2 bases at J, with 11 bases in the middle. The CDR3 sequence is CASSFLGGNTEAFF. Written as DNA, the CDR3 is TGTGCCAGCAGTTTCCTGGGGGGAAACACTGAAGCTTTCTTT.

CDR3 protein: CASSLPPYRAFF. CDR3 bases: TGTGCCAGCAGTTTACCACCATATAGGGCTTTCTTT. V gene TRBV28 combines with J gene TRBJ1-1; D gene ambiguous. The CDR3 extends over 12 amino acids. Germline loops: CDR1 MDHEN, CDR2 SYDVKM. Trimming cost V 2 bases and J 11 bases, with 12 bases left between them.

The rearrangement joins TRBV25-1 to TRBJ1-6, with D hard to call. The CDR3 has 16 amino acids. CDR1 MGHDK and CDR2 SYGVNS come from the germline V gene. Trimming took off 1 base at V and 3 bases at J, with 10 bases between the two ends. CDR3 nucleotides: TGTGCCAGCAGTGAATCGCACGCGAACTATAATTCACCCCTCCACTTT. This encodes CASSESHANYNSPLHF.

This clonotype was counted only a few times. The chain links TRBV7-2 to TRBJ2-5, with D hard to call. The V gene lost 5 bases and the J gene lost 5 bases, with 18 bases spanning the gap. CDR3 length equals 15 residues. Looked up from germline, CDR1 is SGHTA and CDR2 is FQGNSA. The CDR3 region is CASSRGSITLETQYF. As DNA, the CDR3 is TGTGCCAGCAGCCGAGGTTCTATTACACTGGAGACCCAGTACTTC.

The rearrangement joins TRBV20-1 to TRBJ1-6; TRBD1 might be the D (5 bases). The CDR3 runs to 14 residues. Between the trimmed V and J ends, which lost 5 bases and 10 bases, there was a span of 18 bases. Germline V gives CDR1 DFQATT, CDR2 SNEGSKA (reference sequence). For the CDR3, the DNA is TGCAGTGCTCTCCGGGACGGGCTTTACTCACCCCTCCACTTT. Amino acid sequence: CSALRDGLYSPLHF.

This clonotype showed up just a few times. The V and J genes are TRBV6-1 and TRBJ2-7; a possible D gene is TRBD2 (6 bases). V lost 6 bases to trimming and J lost 0 bases, with 15 bases between them. Germline lookup yields CDR1 MNHNS and CDR2 SASEGT. The CDR3 is made up of 15 amino acids. In DNA, the CDR3 is TGTGCCAGCAGATTCACTAGCCGGAGCTCCTACGAGCAGTACTTC. This translates into CASRFTSRSSYEQYF.

This clonotype was seen a few times. CDR3 sequence (DNA): TGTGCCAGCAGCCCCTCGGGGGACTATGGCTACACCTTC. Translation gives CASSPSGDYGYTF. The chain recombines TRBV6-2 or TRBV6-3 with TRBJ1-2; D might be TRBD1 (5 bases). Trimming took 6 bases from V and 3 from J, leaving 11 bases between them. The germline V gene has CDR1 MNHEY and CDR2 SVGEGT. The CDR3 runs 13 residues.

This clonotype was counted only a few times. The CDR3 nucleotides read TGCGCCAGCAGCTTGTTCAGTAATTCACCCCTCCACTTT. Its translation is CASSLFSNSPLHF. The chain is built from TRBV5-1 and TRBJ1-6; D is uncertain. The germline CDR1 and CDR2 sequences are SGHRS and YFSETQ. The length of the CDR3 is 13 residues. V gave up 1 base and J gave up 6 bases, with 5 bases separating them. Full variable domain (outside the CDR3, taken from reference TRBV5-1 and TRBJ1-6): KAGVTQTPRYLIKTRGQQVTLSCSPISGHRSVSWYQQTPGQGLQFLFEYFSETQRNKGNFPGRFSGRQFSNSRSEMNVSTLELGDSALYLCASSLFSNSPLHFGNGTRLTVT.

The chain links TRBV1 to TRBJ2-2; TRBD2 reflects the table's D call only, with no check against the DNA. TRBV1 is a pseudogene locus. The length of the CDR3 is 15 residues. The CDR3 nucleotides are TGCACCAGCAACTTTAGCGGGAGGGGCACCGGGGAGCTGTTTTTT. This codes for CTSNFSGRGTGELFF.

This clonotype was detected once. This chain links TRBV11-2 with TRBJ1-1; TRBD1 is a possible D gene (5 bases). Germline V CDR1 and CDR2: SGHAT, FQNNGV. V was shortened by 5 bases and J by 4 bases, with 11 bases between the two germline ends. The CDR3 loop spans 13 amino acids. The CDR3 loop reads CASSVGAGTEAFF. In DNA, the CDR3 is TGTGCCAGCAGCGTCGGGGCCGGCACTGAAGCTTTCTTT.

The chain links TRBV14 to TRBJ1-4, with TRBD1 matching over 8 bases. Germline-derived CDR1 and CDR2 are SGHDN and FVKESK. The CDR3 consists of 13 residues. V was pared by 5 bases and J by 13 bases, with 9 bases of the junction left unmatched. CDR3 coding DNA: TGTGCCAGCAGCTCAACAGGGGGGGCGCGACTGTTTTTT. It yields the protein CASSSTGGARLFF.

In DNA form, the CDR3 reads TGTGCCAGCAGCTTAGACCAACTAGCATTCTCCTACAATGAGCAGTTCTTC. It specifies CASSLDQLAFSYNEQFF. The V and J genes are TRBV7-8 and TRBJ2-1; D is perhaps TRBD2 (6 bases). Germline V gene data show CDR1 as SGHVS and CDR2 as FQNEAQ. The CDR3 has 17 residues. V was shortened by 1 base and J by 0 bases, with 13 bases between the two germline ends.

This clonotype was picked up a small number of times. The J gene is TRBJ1-1, the V gene TRBV7-8, with a tentative D call TRBD1 (6 bases). The CDR3 extends over 15 amino acids. The V and J ends lost 1 base and 3 bases respectively, with 12 bases between them. Germline V CDR1 and CDR2: SGHVS, FQNEAQ. CDR3 in DNA: TGTGCCAGCAGCTTAGAAGGGGGGCTATACACTGAAGCTTTCTTT. It specifies CASSLEGGLYTEAFF. The full variable domain, its missing parts supplied by reference TRBV7-8 and TRBJ1-1, is GAGVSQSPRYKVAKRGQDVALRCDPISGHVSLFWYQQALGQGPEFLTYFQNEAQLDKSGLPSDRFFAERPEGSVSTLKIQRTQQEDSAVYLCASSLEGGLYTEAFFGQGTRLTVV.